This section outlines one TCR beta chain sequence together with its context. The antigen is undetermined. This sample stems from a study of T cell responses to AZD1222 COVID-19 vaccine. Profiling relied on immunoSEQ multiplex PCR, and the TCRdb table lists in-frame clones only, not all of them. The sample has 160,000 or so clones; more than 75% are singletons. Study conclusions and caveats: White British donors predominated, females outnumbered males, and clonal diversity was possibly underestimated. Recipients of two AZD1222 doses showed rising Spike-specific TCR breadth and depth. Baseline seropositives among AZD1222 recipients totaled only five to seven.

The CDR3 totals 12 residues. V dropped 7 bases and J dropped 7; count of bases not matched to a gene: 4. Per the germline V gene, CDR1 is MGHDK and CDR2 is SYGVNS. The analysis combined second doses at about 4 or about 12 weeks. This sequence was found in an adult who received the AZD1222 COVID-19 vaccine. The rearrangement links TRBV25-1 to TRBJ1-5; 7 bases align to TRBD1. The starting material was peripheral blood, obtained 28 days after the second AZD1222 dose. CDR3 sequence reads: CASMGQPQPQHF. The CDR3 nucleotides read TGTGCCAGCATGGGACAGCCCCAGCCCCAGCATTTT.